This TCR beta chain is from a study of blood T cell repertoires in COVID-19. Study summary: The samples span acute and convalescent COVID-19 from the United States, Italy and Spain.

V lost 2 bases, J lost 2 bases, and 10 bases lay in between. This CDR3 region has 14 residues. The germline V gene encodes CDR1 LGHNT and CDR2 FRNRAP. Clones were read by immunoSEQ multiplex PCR, and TCRdb kept only the in-frame ones, dropping some. The sample consists of 200,000 to 300,000 clones, about 87% of them appearing once. The J gene is TRBJ2-7, the V gene TRBV12-5; perhaps TRBD1 as D (5 bases). The sequenced sample consisted of peripheral blood. The sequence derives from a man in his fifties or sixties who had recovered from COVID-19. In DNA form, the CDR3 reads TGTGCTAGTGGTTTGACAGGAAAGACCTACGAGCAGTACTTC. It specifies CASGLTGKTYEQYF.